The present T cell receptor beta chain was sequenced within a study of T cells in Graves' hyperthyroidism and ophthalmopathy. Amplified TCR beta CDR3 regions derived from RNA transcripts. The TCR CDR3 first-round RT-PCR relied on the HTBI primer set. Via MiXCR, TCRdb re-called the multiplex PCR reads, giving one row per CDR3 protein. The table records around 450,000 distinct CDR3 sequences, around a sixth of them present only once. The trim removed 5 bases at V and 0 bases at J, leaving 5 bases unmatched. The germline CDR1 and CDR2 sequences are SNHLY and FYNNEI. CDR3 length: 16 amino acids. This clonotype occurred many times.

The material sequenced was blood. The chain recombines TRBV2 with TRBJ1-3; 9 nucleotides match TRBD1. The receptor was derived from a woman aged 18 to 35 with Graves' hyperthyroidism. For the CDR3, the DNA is TGTGCCAGCAGTCGGACAGGGGAAGACTCTGGAAACACCATATATTTT. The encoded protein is CASSRTGEDSGNTIYF.